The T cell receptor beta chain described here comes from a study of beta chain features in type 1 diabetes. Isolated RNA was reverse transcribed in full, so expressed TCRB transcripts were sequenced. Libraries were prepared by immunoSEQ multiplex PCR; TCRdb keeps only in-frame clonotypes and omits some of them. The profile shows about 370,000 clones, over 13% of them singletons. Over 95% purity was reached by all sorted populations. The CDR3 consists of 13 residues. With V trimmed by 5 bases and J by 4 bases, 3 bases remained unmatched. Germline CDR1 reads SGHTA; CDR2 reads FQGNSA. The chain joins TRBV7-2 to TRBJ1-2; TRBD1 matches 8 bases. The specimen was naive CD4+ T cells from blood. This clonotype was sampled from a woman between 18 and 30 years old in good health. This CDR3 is CASSPDRGYGYTF. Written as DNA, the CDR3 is TGTGCCAGCAGCCCCGACAGGGGCTATGGCTACACCTTC.